These T cell receptor beta chains were read from a single sample in a study of blood T cell repertoires in COVID-19. Only in-frame clones appear in the TCRdb table, and some are missing; sequencing was by immunoSEQ multiplex PCR. The sample records over 300,000 clones, 65% to 90% being singletons. What was sequenced was PBMCs or T cells enriched from blood (not recorded which). These receptors all stem from a woman younger than 30 who had recovered from COVID-19. CDR3s include the opening cysteine and the closing phenylalanine or tryptophan. The order of the fields is D gene, V gene, J gene, clone size, CDR3 protein, CDR3 DNA. The D gene is left open where the match is weak. Not all rows give a size; the values are once, few, many and, for expanded clones, a class.

.,TRBV10-3,TRBJ1-1,.,CAIRGPVGEETEAFF,TGTGCCATCAGGGGACCGGTAGGGGAGGAAACTGAAGCTTTCTTT
.,TRBV7-9,TRBJ1-2,.,CASSLLTGYGYTF,TGTGCCAGCAGCTTATTGACGGGATATGGCTACACCTTC
TRBD2,TRBV30,TRBJ2-1,.,CALTGGRNEQFF,TGTGCCCTGACGGGGGGGCGGAATGAGCAGTTCTTC
TRBD1,TRBV27,TRBJ1-5,.,CASSLSTGALHF,TGTGCCAGCAGTTTATCGACAGGGGCCCTGCATTTT
.,TRBV19,TRBJ1-5,.,CASSIPGPKNQPQHF,TGTGCCAGTAGTATCCCCGGTCCGAAAAATCAGCCCCAGCATTTT
.,TRBV7-7,TRBJ2-5,.,CASSFQPGDQETQYF,TGTGCTAGCAGCTTTCAGCCGGGGGATCAAGAGACCCAGTACTTC
.,TRBV9,TRBJ2-2,once,CASSLLEGGELFF,TGTGCCAGCAGCCTGCTCGAGGGCGGGGAGCTGTTTTTT
.,TRBV28,TRBJ2-7,.,CASSRGFRYEQYF,TGTGCCAGCAGTCGGGGGTTTAGGTACGAGCAGTACTTC
.,TRBV18,TRBJ2-5,.,CASSPPGKGGGAETQYF,TGTGCCAGCTCACCACCGGGGAAGGGAGGAGGTGCAGAGACCCAGTACTTC
TRBD1,TRBV6-2/TRBV6-3,TRBJ1-2,.,CASSYSLDRANGYTF,TGTGCCAGCAGTTACTCCCTGGACAGGGCGAATGGCTACACCTTC
.,TRBV18,TRBJ1-4,.,CASSTQREGTNEKLFF,TGTGCCAGCTCAACTCAACGCGAGGGAACTAATGAAAAACTGTTTTTT
TRBD1,TRBV6-5,TRBJ1-1,.,CASSRLEGANTEAFF,TGTGCCAGCAGCCGATTGGAGGGGGCGAACACTGAAGCTTTCTTT
.,TRBV7-2,TRBJ1-2,once,CASSLAPGQANYGYTF,TGTGCCAGCAGCTTAGCCCCGGGACAAGCTAACTATGGCTACACCTTC
TRBD1,TRBV6-6,TRBJ2-2,few,CASSHNPLTGGRTGELFF,TGTGCCAGCAGTCACAACCCCCTAACAGGGGGCCGGACCGGGGAGCTGTTTTTT
TRBD2,TRBV29-1,TRBJ2-7,.,CSVGGTSGAYEQYF,TGCAGCGTTGGGGGGACTAGCGGCGCCTACGAGCAGTACTTC
.,TRBV29-1,TRBJ1-4,few,CSVGVGEKLFF,TGCAGCGTCGGGGTTGGTGAAAAACTGTTTTTT
TRBD1,TRBV9,TRBJ2-2,.,CASSPRQGATGELFF,TGTGCCAGCAGCCCCCGACAGGGAGCCACCGGGGAGCTGTTTTTT
TRBD2,TRBV7-9,TRBJ2-1,.,CASSLGTSGYNEQFF,TGTGCCAGCAGCTTAGGGACTAGCGGTTACAATGAGCAGTTCTTC
TRBD1,TRBV6-5,TRBJ2-1,once,CASRTGVLGNEQFF,TGTGCCAGCAGAACAGGGGTTTTGGGCAATGAGCAGTTCTTC
.,TRBV5-5,TRBJ2-6,.,CASSLEFAGGGANVLTF,TGTGCCAGCAGCTTGGAATTTGCGGGCGGTGGGGCCAACGTCCTGACTTTC
.,TRBV28,TRBJ2-4,.,CASSLTRTVQYF,TGTGCCAGCAGTTTAACCCGGACAGTTCAGTACTTC
.,TRBV2,TRBJ2-3,.,CASMRGLPDTQYF,TGTGCCAGCATGAGGGGGTTGCCAGATACGCAGTATTTT
TRBD1,TRBV19,TRBJ2-6,.,CASSGQVSGANVLTF,TGTGCCAGTAGTGGACAGGTCTCTGGGGCCAACGTCCTGACTTTC
.,TRBV9,TRBJ2-3,.,CASSVEGHQTDTQYF,TGTGCCAGCAGCGTAGAAGGACACCAAACAGATACGCAGTATTTT
.,TRBV4-1,TRBJ1-2,.,CASSQTQGPGYGYTF,TGCGCCAGCAGCCAAACCCAGGGGCCAGGCTATGGCTACACCTTC
.,TRBV19,TRBJ2-1,.,CASSDNEQFF,TGTGCCAGTTCCGACAATGAGCAGTTCTTC
TRBD1,TRBV6-5,TRBJ2-3,.,CASRLQGVSTDTQYF,TGTGCCAGCAGACTACAGGGGGTGTCCACAGATACGCAGTATTTT
TRBD1,TRBV29-1,TRBJ1-2,few,CSVALQGLDYGYTF,TGCAGCGTTGCCCTACAGGGGTTGGACTATGGCTACACCTTC
.,TRBV6-5,TRBJ2-2,.,CASGQRIDTGELFF,TGTGCCAGCGGACAAAGAATTGACACCGGGGAGCTGTTTTTT
.,TRBV5-1,TRBJ1-1,.,CASSGTLNTEAFF,TGCGCCAGCAGCGGTACACTGAACACTGAAGCTTTCTTT
TRBD1,TRBV6-5,TRBJ1-1,.,CASSYGTGDLNTEAFF,TGTGCCAGCAGTTACGGGACAGGGGACCTGAACACTGAAGCTTTCTTT
.,TRBV19,TRBJ1-4,.,CASSIPTATNEKLFF,TGTGCCAGTAGTATCCCGACAGCAACTAATGAAAAACTGTTTTTT
TRBD2,TRBV5-1,TRBJ2-1,.,CASSLEAGGSSYNEQFF,TGCGCCAGCAGCTTGGAAGCGGGAGGGAGCTCCTACAATGAGCAGTTCTTC
.,TRBV29-1,TRBJ2-7,.,CSVRQDVQYF,TGCAGCGTTCGACAGGACGTGCAGTACTTC
.,TRBV28,TRBJ1-5,.,CASSPRGEGSQPQHF,TGTGCCAGCAGTCCCCGAGGCGAGGGTTCTCAGCCCCAGCATTTT
.,TRBV7-9,TRBJ1-1,.,CASSFGASPTEAFF,TGTGCCAGCAGCTTTGGGGCCTCGCCCACTGAAGCTTTCTTT
TRBD1,TRBV5-4,TRBJ1-6,.,CASSPRDRNSSYNSPLHF,TGTGCCAGCAGCCCCCGGGACAGAAATAGCTCCTATAATTCACCCCTCCACTTT
.,TRBV7-9,TRBJ2-5,once,CASSLAGRRRETQYF,TGTGCCAGCAGCTTAGCGGGCAGGCGCCGGGAGACCCAGTACTTC